One TCR beta chain is described in this entry. Its antigen is unidentified. PCR employed 60 Vbeta and 13 Jbeta primers. The table came from immunoSEQ multiplex PCR; TCRdb's copy has only in-frame clones and leaves some out. The sample lists roughly 180,000 clones, approximately 81% seen once, with just over 2% in the top ten. These data belong to a study of cytomegalovirus exposure and HLA in healthy donors. Trimming shortened V by 5 bases and J by 7 bases, and 18 bases separated the two germline ends. CDR1 SGHRS and CDR2 YFSETQ come from the germline V gene. This CDR3 is 14 amino acids long. Study findings and constraints: Data from an earlier analysis indicated that most TCR beta V segments were productive either about 90% or about 30% of the time.

The sample consisted of PBMCs. The V and J genes are TRBV5-1 and TRBJ2-5; a possible D gene is TRBD1 (5 bases). This TCR was recovered from a young woman in good health and CMV-seropositive. The DNA for the CDR3 is TGCGCCAGCAGTTATCAAACAGGAGCTTGGACCCAGTACTTC. Translating gives CASSYQTGAWTQYF.